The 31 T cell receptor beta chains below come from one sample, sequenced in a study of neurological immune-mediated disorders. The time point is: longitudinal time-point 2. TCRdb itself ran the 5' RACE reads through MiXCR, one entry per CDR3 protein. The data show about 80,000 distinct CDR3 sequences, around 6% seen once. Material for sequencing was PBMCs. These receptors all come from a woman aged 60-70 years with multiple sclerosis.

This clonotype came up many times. The CDR3 sequence: CSASLGRWDEKLFF. CDR3 nucleotides: TGCAGTGCTAGTCTCGGGCGGTGGGATGAAAAACTGTTTTTT. The chain joins TRBV20-1 to TRBJ1-4; unclear D gene. This CDR3 is built from 14 residues. With 3 bases removed from V and 6 bases from J, the gap between germline ends came to 14 bases. Germline V gene data show CDR1 as DFQATT and CDR2 as SNEGSKA (reference sequence).

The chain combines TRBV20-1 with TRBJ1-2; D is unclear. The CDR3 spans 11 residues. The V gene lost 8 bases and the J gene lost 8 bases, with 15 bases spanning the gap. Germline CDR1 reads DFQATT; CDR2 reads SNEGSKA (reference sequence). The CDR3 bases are TGCAGTACCCCCCGGCAACCGGGCTACACCTTC. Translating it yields CSTPRQPGYTF.

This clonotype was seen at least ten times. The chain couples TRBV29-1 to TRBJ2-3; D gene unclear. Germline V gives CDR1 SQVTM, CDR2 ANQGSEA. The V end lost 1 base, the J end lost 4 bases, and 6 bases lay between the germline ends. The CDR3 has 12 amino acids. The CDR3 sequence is CSVEVPPDTQYF. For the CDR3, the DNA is TGCAGCGTTGAAGTACCCCCAGATACGCAGTATTTT.

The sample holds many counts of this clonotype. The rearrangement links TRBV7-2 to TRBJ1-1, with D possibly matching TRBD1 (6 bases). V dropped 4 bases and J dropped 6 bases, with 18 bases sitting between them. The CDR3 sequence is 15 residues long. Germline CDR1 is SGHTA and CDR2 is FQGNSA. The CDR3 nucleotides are TGTGCCAGCAGCTCCCAGGGGACACTGGATTCTGAAGCTTTCTTT. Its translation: CASSSQGTLDSEAFF.

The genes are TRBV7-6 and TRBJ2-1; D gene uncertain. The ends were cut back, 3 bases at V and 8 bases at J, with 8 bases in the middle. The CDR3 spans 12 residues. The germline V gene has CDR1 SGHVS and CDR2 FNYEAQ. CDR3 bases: TGTGCCAGCAGCTTTTGTGGGGATGAGCAGTTCTTC. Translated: CASSFCGDEQFF.

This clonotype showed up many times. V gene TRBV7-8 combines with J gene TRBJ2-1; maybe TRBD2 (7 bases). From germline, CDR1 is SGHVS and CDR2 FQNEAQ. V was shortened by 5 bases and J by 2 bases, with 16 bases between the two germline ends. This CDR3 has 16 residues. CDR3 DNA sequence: TGTGCCAGCAGCCAATACCGCGGGGGCGCCTACAATGAGCAGTTCTTC. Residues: CASSQYRGGAYNEQFF.

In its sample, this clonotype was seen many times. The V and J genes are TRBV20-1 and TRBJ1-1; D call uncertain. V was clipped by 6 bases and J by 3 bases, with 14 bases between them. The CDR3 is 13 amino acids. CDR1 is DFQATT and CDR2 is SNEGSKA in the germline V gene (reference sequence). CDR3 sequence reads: CSADRAVYTEAFF. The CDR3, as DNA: TGCAGTGCCGATAGGGCTGTCTACACTGAAGCTTTCTTT.

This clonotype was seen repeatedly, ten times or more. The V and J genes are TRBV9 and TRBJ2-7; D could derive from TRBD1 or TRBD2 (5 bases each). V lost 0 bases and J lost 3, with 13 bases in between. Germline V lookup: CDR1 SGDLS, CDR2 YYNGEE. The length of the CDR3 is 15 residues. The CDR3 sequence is CASSVGGTDLYEQYF. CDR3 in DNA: TGTGCCAGCAGCGTAGGGGGGACCGACCTCTACGAGCAGTACTTC.

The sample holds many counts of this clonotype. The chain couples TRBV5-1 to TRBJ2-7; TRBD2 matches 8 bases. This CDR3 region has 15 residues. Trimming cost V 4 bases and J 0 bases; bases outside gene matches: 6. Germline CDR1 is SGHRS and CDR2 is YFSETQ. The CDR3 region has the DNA TGCGCCAGCAGCCGAGACGCGGGGGGCTCCTACGAGCAGTACTTC. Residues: CASSRDAGGSYEQYF.

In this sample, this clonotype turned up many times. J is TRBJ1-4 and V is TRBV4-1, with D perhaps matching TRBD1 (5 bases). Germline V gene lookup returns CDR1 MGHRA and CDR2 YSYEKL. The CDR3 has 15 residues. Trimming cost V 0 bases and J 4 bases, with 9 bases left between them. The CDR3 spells CASSQEGASNEKLFF. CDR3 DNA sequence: TGCGCCAGCAGCCAAGAAGGGGCAAGTAATGAAAAACTGTTTTTT.

The CDR3 is CASSAPLNSPLHF. CDR3 sequence (DNA): TGTGCCAGCAGTGCCCCACTTAATTCACCCCTCCACTTT. The V gene is TRBV25-1, the J gene TRBJ1-6; D gene ambiguous. Germline V lookup: CDR1 MGHDK, CDR2 SYGVNS. The CDR3 length is 13 residues. The germline V and J ends were trimmed by 4 bases and 6 bases, with 7 bases remaining between them.

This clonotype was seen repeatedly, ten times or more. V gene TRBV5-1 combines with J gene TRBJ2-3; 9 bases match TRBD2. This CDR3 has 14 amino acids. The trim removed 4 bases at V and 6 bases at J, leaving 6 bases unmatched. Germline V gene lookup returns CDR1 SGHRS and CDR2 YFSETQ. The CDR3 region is CASSQGLARDTQYF. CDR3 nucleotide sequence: TGCGCCAGCAGCCAAGGACTAGCGAGGGATACGCAGTATTTT.

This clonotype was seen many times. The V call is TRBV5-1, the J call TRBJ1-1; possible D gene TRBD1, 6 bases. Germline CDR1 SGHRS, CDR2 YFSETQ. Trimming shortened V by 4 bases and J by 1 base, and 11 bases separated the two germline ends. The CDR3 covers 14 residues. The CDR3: CASSGGPPNTEAFF. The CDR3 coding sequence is TGCGCCAGCAGCGGGGGCCCTCCGAACACTGAAGCTTTCTTT. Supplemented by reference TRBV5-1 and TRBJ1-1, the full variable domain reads KAGVTQTPRYLIKTRGQQVTLSCSPISGHRSVSWYQQTPGQGLQFLFEYFSETQRNKGNFPGRFSGRQFSNSRSEMNVSTLELGDSALYLCASSGGPPNTEAFFGQGTRLTVV.

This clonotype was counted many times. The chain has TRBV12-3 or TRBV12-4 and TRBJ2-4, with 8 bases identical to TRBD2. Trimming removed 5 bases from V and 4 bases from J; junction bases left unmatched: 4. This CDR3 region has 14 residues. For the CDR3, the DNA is TGTGCCAGCAGTAGAGTAGCGGGAAAAAACATTCAGTACTTC. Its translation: CASSRVAGKNIQYF.

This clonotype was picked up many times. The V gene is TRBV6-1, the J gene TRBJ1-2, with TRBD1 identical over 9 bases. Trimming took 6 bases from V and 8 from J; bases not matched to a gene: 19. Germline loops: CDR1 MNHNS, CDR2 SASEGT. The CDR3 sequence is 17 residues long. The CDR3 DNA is TGTGCCAGCAGGCCGACAACAGGGGGCGCGGGGTTAGAGGGCTACACCTTC. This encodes CASRPTTGGAGLEGYTF.

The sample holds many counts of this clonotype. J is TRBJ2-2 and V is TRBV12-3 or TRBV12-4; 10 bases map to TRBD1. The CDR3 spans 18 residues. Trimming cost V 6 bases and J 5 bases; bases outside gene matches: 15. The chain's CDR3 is CASRDRGGQFELTGELFF. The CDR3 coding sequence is TGTGCCAGCAGGGACAGGGGGGGGCAGTTTGAGTTGACCGGGGAGCTGTTTTTT.

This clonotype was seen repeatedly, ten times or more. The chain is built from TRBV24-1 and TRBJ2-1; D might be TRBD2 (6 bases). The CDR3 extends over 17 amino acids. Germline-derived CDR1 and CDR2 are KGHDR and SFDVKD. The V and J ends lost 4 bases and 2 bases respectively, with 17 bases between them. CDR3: CATSDSLGGNTYNEQFF. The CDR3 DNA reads TGTGCCACCAGTGACTCCCTTGGGGGGAACACCTACAATGAGCAGTTCTTC.

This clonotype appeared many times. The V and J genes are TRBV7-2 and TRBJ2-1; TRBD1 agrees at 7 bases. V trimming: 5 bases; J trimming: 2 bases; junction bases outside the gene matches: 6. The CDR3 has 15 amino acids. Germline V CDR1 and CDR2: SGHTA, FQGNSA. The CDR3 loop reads CASSTNRGTYNEQFF. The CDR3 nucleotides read TGTGCCAGCAGCACCAACAGGGGTACCTACAATGAGCAGTTCTTC.

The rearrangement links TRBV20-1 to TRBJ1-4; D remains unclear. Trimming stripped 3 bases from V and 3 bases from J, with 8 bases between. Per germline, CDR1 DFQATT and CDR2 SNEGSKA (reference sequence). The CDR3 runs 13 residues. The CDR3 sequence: CSASGASNEKLFF. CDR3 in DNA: TGCAGTGCTAGCGGTGCTTCTAATGAAAAACTGTTTTTT.

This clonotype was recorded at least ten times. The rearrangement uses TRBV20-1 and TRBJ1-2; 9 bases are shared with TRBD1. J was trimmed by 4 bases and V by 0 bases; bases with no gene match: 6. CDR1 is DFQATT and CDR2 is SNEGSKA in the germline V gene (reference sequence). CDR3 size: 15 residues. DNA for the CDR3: TGCAGTGCTAGAGAGCACCGGGACAGGGTCTATGGCTACACCTTC. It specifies CSAREHRDRVYGYTF.

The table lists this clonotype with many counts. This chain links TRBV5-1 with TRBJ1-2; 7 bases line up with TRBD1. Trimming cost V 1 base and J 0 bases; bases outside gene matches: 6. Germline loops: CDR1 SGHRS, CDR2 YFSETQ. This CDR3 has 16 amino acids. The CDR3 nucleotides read TGCGCCAGCAGCTTGACAGGGGAAGGAGCTAACTATGGCTACACCTTC. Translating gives CASSLTGEGANYGYTF.

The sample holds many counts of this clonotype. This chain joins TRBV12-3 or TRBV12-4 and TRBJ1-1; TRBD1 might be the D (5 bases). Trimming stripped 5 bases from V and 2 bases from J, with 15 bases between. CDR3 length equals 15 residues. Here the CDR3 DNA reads TGTGCCAGCAGTCCGCAGCAGGGAGGTAACACTGAAGCTTTCTTT. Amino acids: CASSPQQGGNTEAFF.

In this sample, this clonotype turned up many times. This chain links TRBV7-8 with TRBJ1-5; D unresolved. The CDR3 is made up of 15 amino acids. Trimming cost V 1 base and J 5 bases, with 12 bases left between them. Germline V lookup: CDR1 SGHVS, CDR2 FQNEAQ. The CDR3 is CASSLDPGHYQPQHF. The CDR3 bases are TGTGCCAGCAGCTTAGATCCGGGTCACTATCAGCCCCAGCATTTT.

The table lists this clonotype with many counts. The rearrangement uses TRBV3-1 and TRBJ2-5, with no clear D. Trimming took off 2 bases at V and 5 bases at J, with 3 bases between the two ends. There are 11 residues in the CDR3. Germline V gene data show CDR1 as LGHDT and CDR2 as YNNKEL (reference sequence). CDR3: CASSQSETQYF. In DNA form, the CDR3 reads TGTGCCAGCAGCCAATCGGAGACCCAGTACTTC.

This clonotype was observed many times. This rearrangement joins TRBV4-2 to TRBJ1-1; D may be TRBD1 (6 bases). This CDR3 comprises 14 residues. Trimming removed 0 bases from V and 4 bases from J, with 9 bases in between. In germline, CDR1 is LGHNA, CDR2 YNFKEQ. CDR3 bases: TGTGCCAGCAGCCAAGATAGAGGGGGCACTGAAGCTTTCTTT. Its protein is CASSQDRGGTEAFF.

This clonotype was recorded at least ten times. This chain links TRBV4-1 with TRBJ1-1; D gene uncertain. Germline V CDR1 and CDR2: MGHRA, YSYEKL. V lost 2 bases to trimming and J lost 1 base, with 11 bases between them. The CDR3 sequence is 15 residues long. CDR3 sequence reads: CASSQFATTNTEAFF. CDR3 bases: TGCGCCAGCAGCCAATTCGCCACTACGAACACTGAAGCTTTCTTT.

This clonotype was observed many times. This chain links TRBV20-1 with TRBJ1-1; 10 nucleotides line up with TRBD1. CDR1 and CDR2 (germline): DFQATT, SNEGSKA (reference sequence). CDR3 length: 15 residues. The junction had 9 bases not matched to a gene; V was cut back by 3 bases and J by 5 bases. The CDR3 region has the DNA TGCAGTGCTAGTGTGGGACAGGGGTTTGGGACTGAAGCTTTCTTT. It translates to CSASVGQGFGTEAFF.

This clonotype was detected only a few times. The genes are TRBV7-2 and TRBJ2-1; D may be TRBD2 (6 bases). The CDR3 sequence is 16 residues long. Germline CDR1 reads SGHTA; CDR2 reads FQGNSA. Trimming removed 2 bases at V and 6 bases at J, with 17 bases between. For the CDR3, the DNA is TGTGCCAGCAGCTTAAGGGGTGGGGGACTGGGCAATGAGCAGTTCTTC. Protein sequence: CASSLRGGGLGNEQFF.

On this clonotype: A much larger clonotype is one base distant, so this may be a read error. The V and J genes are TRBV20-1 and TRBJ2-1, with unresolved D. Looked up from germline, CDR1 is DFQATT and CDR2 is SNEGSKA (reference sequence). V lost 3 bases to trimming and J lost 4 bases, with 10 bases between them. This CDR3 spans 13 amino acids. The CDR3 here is CSASPAAYNEQFF. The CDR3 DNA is TGCAGTGCTAGCCCGGCAGCATACAATGAGCAGTTCTTC.

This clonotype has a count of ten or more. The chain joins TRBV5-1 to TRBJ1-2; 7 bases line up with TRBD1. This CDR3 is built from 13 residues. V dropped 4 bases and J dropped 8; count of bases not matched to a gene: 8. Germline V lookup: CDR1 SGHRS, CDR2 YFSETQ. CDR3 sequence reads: CASSPTGVDGYTF. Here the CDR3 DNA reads TGCGCCAGCAGCCCAACAGGGGTGGACGGCTACACCTTC.

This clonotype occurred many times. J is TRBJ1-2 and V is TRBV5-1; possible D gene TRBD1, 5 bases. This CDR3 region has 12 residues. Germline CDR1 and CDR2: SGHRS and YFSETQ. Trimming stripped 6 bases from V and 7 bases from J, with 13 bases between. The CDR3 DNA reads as TGCGCCAGCAAGGGGACGGCGGGTGGCTACACCTTC. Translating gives CASKGTAGGYTF.